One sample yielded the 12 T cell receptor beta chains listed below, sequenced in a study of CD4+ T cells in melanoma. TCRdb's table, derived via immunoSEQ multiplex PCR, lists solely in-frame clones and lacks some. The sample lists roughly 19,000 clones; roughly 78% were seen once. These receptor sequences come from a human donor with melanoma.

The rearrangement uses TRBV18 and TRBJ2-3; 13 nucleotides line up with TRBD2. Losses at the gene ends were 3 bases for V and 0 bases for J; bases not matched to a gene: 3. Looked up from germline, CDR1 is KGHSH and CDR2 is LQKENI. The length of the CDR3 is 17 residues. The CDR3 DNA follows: TGTGCCAGCTCACCTACTAGCGGGGGGGCTAGCACAGATACGCAGTATTTT. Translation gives CASSPTSGGASTDTQYF. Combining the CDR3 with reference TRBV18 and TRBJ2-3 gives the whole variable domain NAGVMQNPRHLVRRRGQEARLRCSPMKGHSHVYWYRQLPEEGLKFMVYLQKENIIDESGMPKERFSAEFPKEGPSILRIQQVVRGDSAAYFCASSPTSGGASTDTQYFGPGTRLTVL.

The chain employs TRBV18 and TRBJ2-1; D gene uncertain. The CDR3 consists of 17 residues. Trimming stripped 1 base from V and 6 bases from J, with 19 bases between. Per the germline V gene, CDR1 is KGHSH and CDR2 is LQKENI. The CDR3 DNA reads TGTGCCAGCTCACCACTCTCGGCCGGACCGATTACCAATGAGCAGTTCTTC. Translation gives CASSPLSAGPITNEQFF.

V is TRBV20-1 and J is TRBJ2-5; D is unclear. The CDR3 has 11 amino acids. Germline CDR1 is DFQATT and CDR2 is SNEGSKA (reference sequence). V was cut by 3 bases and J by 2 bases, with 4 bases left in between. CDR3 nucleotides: TGCAGTGCTAGGTGGCAAGAGACCCAGTACTTC. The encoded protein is CSARWQETQYF.

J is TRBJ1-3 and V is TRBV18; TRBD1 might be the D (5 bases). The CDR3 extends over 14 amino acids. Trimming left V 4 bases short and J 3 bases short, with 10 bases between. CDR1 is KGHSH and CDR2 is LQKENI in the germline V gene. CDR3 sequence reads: CASSLQGGGNTIYF. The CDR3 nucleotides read TGTGCCAGCTCACTGCAGGGAGGTGGAAACACCATATATTTT.

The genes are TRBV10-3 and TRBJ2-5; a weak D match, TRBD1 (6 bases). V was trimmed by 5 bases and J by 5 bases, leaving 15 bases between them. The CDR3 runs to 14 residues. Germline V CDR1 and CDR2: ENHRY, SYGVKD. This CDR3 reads CAISPGQSEETQYF. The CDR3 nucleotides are TGTGCCATCAGTCCTGGACAGTCGGAGGAGACCCAGTACTTC.

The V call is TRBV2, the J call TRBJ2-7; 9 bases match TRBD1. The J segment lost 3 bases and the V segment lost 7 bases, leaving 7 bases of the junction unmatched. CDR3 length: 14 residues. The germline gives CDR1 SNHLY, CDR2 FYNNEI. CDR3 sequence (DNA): TGTGCCAGCAAGACAGGGGGAGTTAGCTACGAGCAGTACTTC. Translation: CASKTGGVSYEQYF.

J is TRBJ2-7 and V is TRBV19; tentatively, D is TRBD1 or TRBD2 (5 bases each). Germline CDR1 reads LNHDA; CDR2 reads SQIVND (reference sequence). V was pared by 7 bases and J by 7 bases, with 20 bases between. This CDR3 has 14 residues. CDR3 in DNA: TGTGCCAGTAACCCTAGACGGGACGCAGGGGAGCAGTACTTC. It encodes CASNPRRDAGEQYF.

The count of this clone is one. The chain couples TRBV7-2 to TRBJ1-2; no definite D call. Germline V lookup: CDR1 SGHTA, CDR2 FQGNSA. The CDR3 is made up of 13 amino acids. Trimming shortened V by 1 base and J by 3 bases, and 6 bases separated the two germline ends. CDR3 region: CASSLVWDYGYTF. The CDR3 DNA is TGTGCCAGCAGCTTAGTTTGGGACTATGGCTACACCTTC.

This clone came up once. The CDR3 sequence is CASSPLDTDTQYF. The DNA of the CDR3 is TGTGCCAGCAGTCCCCTAGACACAGATACGCAGTATTTT. The rearrangement uses TRBV27 and TRBJ2-3, with D hard to call. Germline-derived CDR1 and CDR2 are MNHEY and SMNVEV (reference sequence). The CDR3 extends over 13 amino acids. V was shortened by 5 bases and J by 2 bases, with 8 bases between the two germline ends.

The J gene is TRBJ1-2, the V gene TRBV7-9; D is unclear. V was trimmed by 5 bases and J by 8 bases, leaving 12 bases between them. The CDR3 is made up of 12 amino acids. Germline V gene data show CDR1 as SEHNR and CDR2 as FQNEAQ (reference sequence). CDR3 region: CASSKDLGGYTF. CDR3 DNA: TGTGCCAGCAGCAAGGATCTGGGGGGCTACACCTTC.

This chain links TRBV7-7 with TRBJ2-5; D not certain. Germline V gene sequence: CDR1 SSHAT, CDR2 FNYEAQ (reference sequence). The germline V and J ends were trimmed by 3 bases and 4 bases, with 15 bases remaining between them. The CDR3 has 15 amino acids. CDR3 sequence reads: CASSLTGNTRETQYF. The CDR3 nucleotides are TGTGCCAGCAGCTTGACTGGGAATACGCGAGAGACCCAGTACTTC.

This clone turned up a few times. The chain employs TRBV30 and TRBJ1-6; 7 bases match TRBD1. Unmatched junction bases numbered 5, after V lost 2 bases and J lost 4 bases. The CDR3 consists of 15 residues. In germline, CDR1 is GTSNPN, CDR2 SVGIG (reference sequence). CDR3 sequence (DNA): TGTGCCTGGAGTAAGCCGGGACAGTATAATTCACCCCTCCACTTT. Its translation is CAWSKPGQYNSPLHF.